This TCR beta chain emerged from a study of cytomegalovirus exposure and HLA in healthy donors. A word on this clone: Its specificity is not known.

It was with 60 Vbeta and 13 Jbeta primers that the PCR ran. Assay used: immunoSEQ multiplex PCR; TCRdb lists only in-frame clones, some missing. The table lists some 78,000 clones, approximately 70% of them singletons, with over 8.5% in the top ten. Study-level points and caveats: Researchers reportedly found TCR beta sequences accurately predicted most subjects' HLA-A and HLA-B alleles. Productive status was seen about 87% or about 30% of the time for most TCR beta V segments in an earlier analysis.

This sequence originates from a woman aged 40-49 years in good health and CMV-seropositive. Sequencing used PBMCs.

In nucleotides, the CDR3 is TGTGCCAGCAGGGACAGGAACACCGGGGAGCTGTTTTTT. As protein: CASRDRNTGELFF. This chain uses TRBV2 with TRBJ2-2; D might be TRBD1 (6 bases). CDR3 length: 13 amino acids. V was clipped by 6 bases and J by 1 base, with 6 bases between them. Germline values: CDR1 SNHLY, CDR2 FYNNEI.